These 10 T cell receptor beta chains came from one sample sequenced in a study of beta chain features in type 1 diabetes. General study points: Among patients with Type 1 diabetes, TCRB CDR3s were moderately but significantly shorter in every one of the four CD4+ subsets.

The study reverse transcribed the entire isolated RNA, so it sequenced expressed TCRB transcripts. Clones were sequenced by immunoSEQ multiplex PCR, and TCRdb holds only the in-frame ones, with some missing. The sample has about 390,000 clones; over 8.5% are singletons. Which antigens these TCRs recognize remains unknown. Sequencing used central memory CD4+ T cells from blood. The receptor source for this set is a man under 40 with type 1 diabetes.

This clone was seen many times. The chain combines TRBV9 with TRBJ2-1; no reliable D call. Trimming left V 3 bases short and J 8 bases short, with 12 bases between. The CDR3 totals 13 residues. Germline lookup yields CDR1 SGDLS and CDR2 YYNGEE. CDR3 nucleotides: TGTGCCAGCAGCGCCCGCCAAGTGGATGAGCAGTTCTTC. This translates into CASSARQVDEQFF.

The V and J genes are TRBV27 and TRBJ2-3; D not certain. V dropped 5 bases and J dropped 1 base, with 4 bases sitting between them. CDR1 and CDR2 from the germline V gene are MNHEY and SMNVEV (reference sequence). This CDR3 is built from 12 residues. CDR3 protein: CASSEGTDTQYF. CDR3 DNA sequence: TGTGCCAGCAGTGAAGGCACAGATACGCAGTATTTT.

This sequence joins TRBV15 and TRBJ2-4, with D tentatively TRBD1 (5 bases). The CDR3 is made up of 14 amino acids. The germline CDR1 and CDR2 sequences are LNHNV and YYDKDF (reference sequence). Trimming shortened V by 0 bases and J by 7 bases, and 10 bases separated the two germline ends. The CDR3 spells CATSREQESNIQYF. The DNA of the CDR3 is TGTGCCACCAGCAGAGAACAGGAAAGTAACATTCAGTACTTC.

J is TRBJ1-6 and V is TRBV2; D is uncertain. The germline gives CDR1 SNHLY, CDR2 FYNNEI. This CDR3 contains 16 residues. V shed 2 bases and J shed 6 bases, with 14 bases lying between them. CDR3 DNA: TGTGCCAGCAGTGAAAACCCCATCAACGGTAATTCACCCCTCCACTTT. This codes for CASSENPINGNSPLHF. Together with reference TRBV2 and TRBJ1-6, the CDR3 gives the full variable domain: EPEVTQTPSHQVTQMGQEVILRCVPISNHLYFYWYRQILGQKVEFLVSFYNNEISEKSEIFDDQFSVERPDGSNFTLKIRSTKLEDSAMYFCASSENPINGNSPLHFGNGTRLTVT.

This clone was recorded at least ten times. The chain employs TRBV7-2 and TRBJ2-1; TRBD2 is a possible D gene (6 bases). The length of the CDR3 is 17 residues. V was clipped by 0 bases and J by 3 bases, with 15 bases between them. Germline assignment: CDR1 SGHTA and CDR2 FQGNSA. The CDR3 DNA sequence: TGTGCCAGCAGCTTAGCATTCACGGGAGAAGACTACAATGAGCAGTTCTTC. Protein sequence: CASSLAFTGEDYNEQFF.

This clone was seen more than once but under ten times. DNA of the CDR3: TGTGCCAGCAGCAGGCTAGACAGCTACACCGGGGAGCTGTTTTTT. Encoded protein: CASSRLDSYTGELFF. The chain is built from TRBV6-1 and TRBJ2-2, with a weak D call TRBD1 (5 bases). Germline-derived CDR1 and CDR2 are MNHNS and SASEGT. The length of the CDR3 is 15 residues. The V gene lost 6 bases and the J gene lost 3 bases, with 14 bases spanning the gap.

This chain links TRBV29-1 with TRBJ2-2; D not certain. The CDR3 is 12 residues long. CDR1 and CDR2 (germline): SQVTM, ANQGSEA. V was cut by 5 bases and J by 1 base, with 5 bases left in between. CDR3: CSVTENTGELFF. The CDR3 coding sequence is TGCAGCGTTACAGAGAACACCGGGGAGCTGTTTTTT.

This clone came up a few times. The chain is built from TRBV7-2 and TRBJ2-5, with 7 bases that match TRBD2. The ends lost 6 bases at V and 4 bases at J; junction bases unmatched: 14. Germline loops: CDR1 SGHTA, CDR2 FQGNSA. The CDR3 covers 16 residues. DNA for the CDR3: TGTGCCAGCAGTCCCGCGTGGGGCGGGAGAGGAGAGACCCAGTACTTC. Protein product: CASSPAWGGRGETQYF.

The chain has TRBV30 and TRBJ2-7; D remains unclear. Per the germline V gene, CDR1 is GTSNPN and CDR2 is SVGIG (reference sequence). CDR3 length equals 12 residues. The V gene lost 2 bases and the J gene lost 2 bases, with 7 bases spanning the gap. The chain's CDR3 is CAWSSVTYEQYF. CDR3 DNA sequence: TGTGCCTGGAGTTCGGTGACCTACGAGCAGTACTTC.

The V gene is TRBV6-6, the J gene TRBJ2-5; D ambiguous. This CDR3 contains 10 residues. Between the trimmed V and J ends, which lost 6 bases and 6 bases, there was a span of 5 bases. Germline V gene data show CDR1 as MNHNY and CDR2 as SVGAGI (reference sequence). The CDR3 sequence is CASRSKTQYF. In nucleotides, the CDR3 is TGTGCCAGCAGATCAAAGACCCAGTACTTC.